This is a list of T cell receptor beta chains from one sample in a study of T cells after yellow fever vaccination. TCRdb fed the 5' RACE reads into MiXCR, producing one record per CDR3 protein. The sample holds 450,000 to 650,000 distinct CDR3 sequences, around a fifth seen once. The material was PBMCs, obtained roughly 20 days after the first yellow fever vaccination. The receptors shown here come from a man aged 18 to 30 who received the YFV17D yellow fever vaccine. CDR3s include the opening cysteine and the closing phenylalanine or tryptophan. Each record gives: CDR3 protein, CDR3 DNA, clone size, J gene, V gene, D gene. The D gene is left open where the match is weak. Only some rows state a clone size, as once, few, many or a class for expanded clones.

CASSPQFAAGGPNNEQFF | TGTGCCAGCTCACCCCAATTCGCAGCGGGGGGACCAAACAATGAGCAGTTCTTC | few | TRBJ2-1 | TRBV18 | TRBD2
CASSFGGQGNYGYTF | TGCGCCAGCAGCTTCGGCGGACAGGGGAACTATGGCTACACCTTC | NA | TRBJ1-2 | TRBV5-1 | TRBD1
CASQDDGGYTGELFF | TGCGCCAGCCAGGACGACGGGGGCTACACCGGGGAGCTGTTTTTT | NA | TRBJ2-2 | TRBV5-1 | NA
CASSFGHGETQYF | TGTGCCAGCAGCTTCGGCCACGGAGAGACCCAGTACTTC | few | TRBJ2-5 | TRBV7-2 | NA
CSVRTGATYEQYF | TGCAGCGTTAGGACAGGGGCAACCTACGAGCAGTACTTC | NA | TRBJ2-7 | TRBV29-1 | TRBD1
CASSLDHFWGSRGWDEQFF | TGTGCCAGCAGCTTAGATCATTTTTGGGGGTCCAGGGGTTGGGATGAGCAGTTCTTC | NA | TRBJ2-1 | TRBV11-2 | NA
CASSWKGGGGELFF | TGCGCCAGCAGCTGGAAGGGAGGCGGCGGGGAGCTGTTTTTT | NA | TRBJ2-2 | TRBV5-1 | NA
CATSDLTERDTGELFF | TGTGCCACCAGTGATTTGACGGAAAGGGACACCGGGGAGCTGTTTTTT | NA | TRBJ2-2 | TRBV24-1 | NA
CASSQDGGPYSYVRETQYF | TGTGCCAGCAGCCAAGATGGGGGGCCCTATTCTTACGTACGAGAGACCCAGTACTTC | few | TRBJ2-5 | TRBV3-1 | NA
CASSLWTGVGTQYF | TGTGCCAGCAGTTTGTGGACAGGGGTGGGTACGCAGTATTTT | NA | TRBJ2-3 | TRBV27 | TRBD1
CASSLGGGSDQPQHF | TGTGCCAGCAGCCTCGGCGGGGGCTCTGATCAGCCCCAGCATTTT | NA | TRBJ1-5 | TRBV7-9 | NA
CASRPQGSGTEAFF | TGTGCCAGCAGACCACAGGGGAGCGGGACTGAAGCTTTCTTT | few | TRBJ1-1 | TRBV12-3/TRBV12-4 | TRBD1
CASSERAGSVGELFF | TGTGCCAGCAGCGAGCGGGCGGGGTCGGTCGGGGAGCTGTTTTTT | few | TRBJ2-2 | TRBV11-3 | NA
CASSLAGSSGANVLTF | TGCGCCAGCAGCTTGGCGGGGTCCTCTGGGGCCAACGTCCTGACTTTC | once | TRBJ2-6 | TRBV5-1 | NA
CASSLERGGRNEQFF | TGCGCCAGCAGCTTGGAGCGGGGGGGCCGGAATGAGCAGTTCTTC | few | TRBJ2-1 | TRBV5-1 | TRBD2
CASSIGSGNSPLHF | TGTGCCAGTAGTATCGGCTCTGGTAATTCACCCCTCCACTTT | few | TRBJ1-6 | TRBV19 | NA
CSAGGPFDNEQFF | TGCAGTGCAGGGGGGCCTTTCGACAATGAGCAGTTCTTC | few | TRBJ2-1 | TRBV20-1 | NA